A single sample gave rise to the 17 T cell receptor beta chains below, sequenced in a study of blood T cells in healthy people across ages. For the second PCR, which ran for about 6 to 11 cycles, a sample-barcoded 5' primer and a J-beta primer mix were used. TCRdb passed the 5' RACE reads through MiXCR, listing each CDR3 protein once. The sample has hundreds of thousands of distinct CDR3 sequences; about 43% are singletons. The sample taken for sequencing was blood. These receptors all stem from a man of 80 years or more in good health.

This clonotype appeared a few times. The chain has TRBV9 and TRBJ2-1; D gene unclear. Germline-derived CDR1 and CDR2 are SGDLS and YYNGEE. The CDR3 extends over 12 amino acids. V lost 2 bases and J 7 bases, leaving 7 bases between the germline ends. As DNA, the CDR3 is TGTGCCAGCAGCGTCGGACCAAATGAGCAGTTCTTC. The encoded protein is CASSVGPNEQFF.

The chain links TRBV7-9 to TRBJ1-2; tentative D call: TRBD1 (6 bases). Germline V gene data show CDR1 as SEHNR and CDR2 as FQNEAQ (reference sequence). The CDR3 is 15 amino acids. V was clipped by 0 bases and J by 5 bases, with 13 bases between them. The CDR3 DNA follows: TGTGCCAGCAGCTTAGCGGCTGGACAGCCGTATGGCTACACCTTC. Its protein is CASSLAAGQPYGYTF.

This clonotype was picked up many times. The CDR3 region has the DNA TGTGCCAGCAGTGTTCGACCGCGAGGCTACGAGCAGTACTTC. This encodes CASSVRPRGYEQYF. The V and J genes are TRBV28 and TRBJ2-7, with D uncertain. The CDR3 spans 14 residues. Trimming removed 5 bases at V and 3 bases at J, with 14 bases between. Germline loops: CDR1 MDHEN, CDR2 SYDVKM.

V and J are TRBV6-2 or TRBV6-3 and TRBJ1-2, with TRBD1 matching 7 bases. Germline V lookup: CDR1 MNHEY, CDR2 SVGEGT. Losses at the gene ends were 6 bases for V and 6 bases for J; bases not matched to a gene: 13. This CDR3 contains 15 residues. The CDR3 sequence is CASSHQGGAKNGYTF. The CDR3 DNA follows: TGTGCCAGCAGCCACCAGGGGGGCGCAAAGAATGGCTACACCTTC.

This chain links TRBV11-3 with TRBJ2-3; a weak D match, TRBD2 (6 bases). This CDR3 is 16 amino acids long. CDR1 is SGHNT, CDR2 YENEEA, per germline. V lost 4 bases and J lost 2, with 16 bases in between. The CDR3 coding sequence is TGTGCCAGCAGCTCTGGGTTAGCGGCTTTCACAGATACGCAGTATTTT. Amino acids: CASSSGLAAFTDTQYF.

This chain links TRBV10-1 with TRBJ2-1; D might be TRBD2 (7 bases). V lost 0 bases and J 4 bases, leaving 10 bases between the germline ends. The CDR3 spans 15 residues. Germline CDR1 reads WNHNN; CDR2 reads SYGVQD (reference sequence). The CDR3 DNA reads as TGCGCCAGCAGTGAGTCGAGGGGGGGTTACAATGAGCAGTTCTTC. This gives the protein CASSESRGGYNEQFF.

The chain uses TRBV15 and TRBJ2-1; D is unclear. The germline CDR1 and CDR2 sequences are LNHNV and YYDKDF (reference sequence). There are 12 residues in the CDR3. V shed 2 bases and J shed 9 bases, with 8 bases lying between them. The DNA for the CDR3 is TGTGCCACCAGCAGACGACCGATTGAGCAGTTCTTC. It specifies CATSRRPIEQFF.

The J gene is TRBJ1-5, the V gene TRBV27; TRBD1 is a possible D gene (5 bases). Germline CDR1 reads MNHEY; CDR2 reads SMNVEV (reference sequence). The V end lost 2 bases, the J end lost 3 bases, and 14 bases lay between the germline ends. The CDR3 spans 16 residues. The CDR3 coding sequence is TGTGCCAGCAGTTTACAGGGCAGGAACAACAATCAGCCCCAGCATTTT. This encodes CASSLQGRNNNQPQHF.

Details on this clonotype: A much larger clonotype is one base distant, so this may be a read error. The CDR3 protein is CNARDSQGFMNTQYF. In DNA form, the CDR3 reads TGCAATGCTAGAGATTCCCAGGGGTTCATGAATACGCAGTATTTT. The chain uses TRBV20-1 and TRBJ2-3, with a weak D call TRBD1 (6 bases). Germline values: CDR1 DFQATT, CDR2 SNEGSKA (reference sequence). The CDR3 is 15 residues long.

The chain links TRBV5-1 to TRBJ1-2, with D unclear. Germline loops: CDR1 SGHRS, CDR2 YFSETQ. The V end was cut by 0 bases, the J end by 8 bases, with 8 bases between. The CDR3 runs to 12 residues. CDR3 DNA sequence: TGCGCCAGCAGCTTGGGGGCGGCGGGCTACACCTTC. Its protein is CASSLGAAGYTF. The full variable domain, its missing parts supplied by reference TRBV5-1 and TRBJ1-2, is KAGVTQTPRYLIKTRGQQVTLSCSPISGHRSVSWYQQTPGQGLQFLFEYFSETQRNKGNFPGRFSGRQFSNSRSEMNVSTLELGDSALYLCASSLGAAGYTFGSGTRLTVV.

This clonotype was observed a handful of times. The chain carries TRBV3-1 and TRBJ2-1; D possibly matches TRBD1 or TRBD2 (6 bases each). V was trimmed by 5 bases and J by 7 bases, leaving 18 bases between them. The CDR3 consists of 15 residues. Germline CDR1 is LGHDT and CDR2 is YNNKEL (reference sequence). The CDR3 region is CASSVRRGGRNEQFF. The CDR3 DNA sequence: TGTGCCAGCAGCGTAAGGAGAGGGGGGCGGAATGAGCAGTTCTTC.

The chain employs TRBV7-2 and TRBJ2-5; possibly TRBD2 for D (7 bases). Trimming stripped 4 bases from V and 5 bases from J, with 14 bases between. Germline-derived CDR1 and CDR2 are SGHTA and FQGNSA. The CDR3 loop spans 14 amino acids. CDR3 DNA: TGTGCCAGCAGCTCCCAAGGGGGGGGGGAGACCCAGTACTTC. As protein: CASSSQGGGETQYF.

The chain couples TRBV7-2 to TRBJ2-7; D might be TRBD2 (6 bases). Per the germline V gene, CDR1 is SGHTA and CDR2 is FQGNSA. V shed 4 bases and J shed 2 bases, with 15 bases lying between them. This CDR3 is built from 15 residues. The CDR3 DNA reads TGTGCCAGCAGCTGGCGAGTTAGCGGTGCCTACGAGCAGTACTTC. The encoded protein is CASSWRVSGAYEQYF. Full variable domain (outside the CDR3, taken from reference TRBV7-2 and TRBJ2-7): GAGVSQSPSNKVTEKGKDVELRCDPISGHTALYWYRQSLGQGLEFLIYFQGNSAPDKSGLPSDRFSAERTGGSVSTLTIQRTQQEDSAVYLCASSWRVSGAYEQYFGPGTRLTVT.

As DNA, the CDR3 is TGTGCCAGCAGTTACCTAGCGGGGGTCGAGCAGTACTTC. Amino acids: CASSYLAGVEQYF. V gene TRBV6-2 or TRBV6-3 combines with J gene TRBJ2-7, with 10 bases that match TRBD2. This CDR3 contains 13 residues. Germline CDR1 is MNHEY and CDR2 is SVGEGT. V was pared by 2 bases and J by 6 bases, with 1 base of the junction left unmatched.

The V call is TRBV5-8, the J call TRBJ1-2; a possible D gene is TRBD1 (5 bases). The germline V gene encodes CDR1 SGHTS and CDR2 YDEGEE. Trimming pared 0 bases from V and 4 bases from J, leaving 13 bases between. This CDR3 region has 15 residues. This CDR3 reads CASSLALGLAYGYTF. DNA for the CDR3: TGTGCCAGCAGCTTGGCCCTGGGACTTGCCTATGGCTACACCTTC.

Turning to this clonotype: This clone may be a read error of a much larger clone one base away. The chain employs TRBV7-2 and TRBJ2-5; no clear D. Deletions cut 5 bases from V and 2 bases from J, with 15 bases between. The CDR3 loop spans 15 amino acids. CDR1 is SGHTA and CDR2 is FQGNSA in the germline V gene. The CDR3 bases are TGTGCCAGCAGCCCACGTGGCGCAGTACAAGAGACCCAGTACTTC. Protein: CASSPRGAVQETQYF. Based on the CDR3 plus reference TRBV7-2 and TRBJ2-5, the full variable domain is GAGVSQSPSNKVTEKGKDVELRCDPISGHTALYWYRQSLGQGLEFLIYFQGNSAPDKSGLPSDRFSAERTGGSVSTLTIQRTQQEDSAVYLCASSPRGAVQETQYFGPGTRLLVL.

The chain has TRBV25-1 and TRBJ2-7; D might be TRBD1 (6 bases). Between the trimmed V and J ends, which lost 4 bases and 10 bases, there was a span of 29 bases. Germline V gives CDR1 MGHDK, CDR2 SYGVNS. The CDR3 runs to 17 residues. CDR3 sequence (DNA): TGTGCCAGCAGTGGGCCCGGGGACACAGCTTTGGGAGTGGCCCAGTACTTC. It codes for CASSGPGDTALGVAQYF.